The clone carrying this T cell receptor beta chain showed up just a few times. This CDR3 is 13 amino acids long. V was clipped by 10 bases and J by 6 bases; unmatched bases: 7. Germline V gene sequence: CDR1 MNHNS, CDR2 SASEGT. The data derive from a study of radiotherapy plus CTLA-4 blockade in lung cancer. Overall study context: Among all patients, approximately 18% showed objective responses, while 30% to 35% had disease control.

Assay used: immunoSEQ multiplex PCR; TCRdb lists only in-frame clones, some missing. The repertoire consists of 30,000 or so clones, with roughly three quarters occurring once and the leading ten covering roughly 4.5%. The source was peripheral blood, collected from a patient treated with radiotherapy plus ipilimumab. The TCR sequence derives from a human donor with non-small cell lung cancer whose response to radiotherapy plus ipilimumab could not be evaluated. The chain links TRBV6-1 to TRBJ2-1; 9 bases line up with TRBD1. CDR3 bases: TGTGCCATCCTGGGACAGGGAGTCAATGAGCAGTTCTTC. This sequence encodes CAILGQGVNEQFF.